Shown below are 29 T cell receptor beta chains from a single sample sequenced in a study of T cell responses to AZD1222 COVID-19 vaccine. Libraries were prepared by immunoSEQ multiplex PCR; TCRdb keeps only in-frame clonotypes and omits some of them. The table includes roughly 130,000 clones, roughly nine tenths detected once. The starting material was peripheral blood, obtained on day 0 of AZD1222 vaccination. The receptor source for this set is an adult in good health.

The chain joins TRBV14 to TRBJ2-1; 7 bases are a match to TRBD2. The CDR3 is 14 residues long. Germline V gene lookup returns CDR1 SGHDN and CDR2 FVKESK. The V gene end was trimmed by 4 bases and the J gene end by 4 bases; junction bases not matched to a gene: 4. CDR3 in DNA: TGTGCCAGCAGCCGAGCGGGACCTTACAATGAGCAGTTCTTC. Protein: CASSRAGPYNEQFF.

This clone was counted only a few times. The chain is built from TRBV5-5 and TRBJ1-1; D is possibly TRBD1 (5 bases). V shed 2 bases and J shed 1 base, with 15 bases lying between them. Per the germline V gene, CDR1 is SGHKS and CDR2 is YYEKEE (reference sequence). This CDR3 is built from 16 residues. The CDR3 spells CASSLKPGTPNTEAFF. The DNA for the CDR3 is TGTGCCAGCAGCTTAAAGCCCGGGACCCCGAACACTGAAGCTTTCTTT.

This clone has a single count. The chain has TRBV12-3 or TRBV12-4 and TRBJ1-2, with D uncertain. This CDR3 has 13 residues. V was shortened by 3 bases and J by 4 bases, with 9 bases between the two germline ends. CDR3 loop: CASSFQQPYGYTF. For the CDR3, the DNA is TGTGCCAGCAGTTTTCAACAGCCCTATGGCTACACCTTC.

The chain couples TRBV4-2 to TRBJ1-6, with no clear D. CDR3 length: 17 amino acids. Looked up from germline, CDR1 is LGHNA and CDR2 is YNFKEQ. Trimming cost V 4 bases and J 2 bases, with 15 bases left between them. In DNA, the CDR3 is TGTGCCAGCAGCCTCGCTAACGAGGGCGCCTATAATTCACCCCTCCACTTT. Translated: CASSLANEGAYNSPLHF.

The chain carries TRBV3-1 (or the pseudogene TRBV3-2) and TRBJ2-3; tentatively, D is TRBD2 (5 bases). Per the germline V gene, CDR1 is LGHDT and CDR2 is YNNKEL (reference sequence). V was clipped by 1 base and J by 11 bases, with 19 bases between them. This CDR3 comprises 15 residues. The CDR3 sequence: CASSQAASWAVGQYF. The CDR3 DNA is TGTGCCAGCAGCCAAGCGGCTAGCTGGGCGGTGGGGCAGTATTTT.

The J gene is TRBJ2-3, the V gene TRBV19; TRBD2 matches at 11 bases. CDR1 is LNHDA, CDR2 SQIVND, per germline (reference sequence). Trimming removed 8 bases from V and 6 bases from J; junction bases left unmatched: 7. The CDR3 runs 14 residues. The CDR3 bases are TGTGCCAGTGGATTAGCGGGGGGGTATGATACGCAGTATTTT. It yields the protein CASGLAGGYDTQYF.

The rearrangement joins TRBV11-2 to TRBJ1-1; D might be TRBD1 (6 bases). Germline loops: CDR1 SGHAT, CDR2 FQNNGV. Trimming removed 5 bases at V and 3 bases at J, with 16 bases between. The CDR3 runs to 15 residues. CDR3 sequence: CASSPTGGADTEAFF. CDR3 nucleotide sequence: TGTGCCAGCAGCCCCACTGGGGGGGCAGACACTGAAGCTTTCTTT. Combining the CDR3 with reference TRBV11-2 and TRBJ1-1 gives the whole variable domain EAGVAQSPRYKIIEKRQSVAFWCNPISGHATLYWYQQILGQGPKLLIQFQNNGVVDDSQLPKDRFSAERLKGVDSTLKIQPAKLEDSAVYLCASSPTGGADTEAFFGQGTRLTVV.

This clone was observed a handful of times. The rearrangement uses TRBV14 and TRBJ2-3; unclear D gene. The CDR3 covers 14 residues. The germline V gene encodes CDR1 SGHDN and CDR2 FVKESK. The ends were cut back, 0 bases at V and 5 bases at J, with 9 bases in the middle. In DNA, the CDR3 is TGTGCCAGCAGCCAAGAGATTCAAGTAGATACGCAGTATTTT. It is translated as CASSQEIQVDTQYF. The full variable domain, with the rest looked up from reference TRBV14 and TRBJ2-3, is EAGVTQFPSHSVIEKGQTVTLRCDPISGHDNLYWYRRVMGKEIKFLLHFVKESKQDESGMPNNRFLAERTGGTYSTLKVQPAELEDSGVYFCASSQEIQVDTQYFGPGTRLTVL.

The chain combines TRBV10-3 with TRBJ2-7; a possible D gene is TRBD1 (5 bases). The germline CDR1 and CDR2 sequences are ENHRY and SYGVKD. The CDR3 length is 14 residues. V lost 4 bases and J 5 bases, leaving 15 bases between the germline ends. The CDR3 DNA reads TGTGCCATCAGTGGGCAACAGGAAACCCACGAGCAGTACTTC. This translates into CAISGQQETHEQYF.

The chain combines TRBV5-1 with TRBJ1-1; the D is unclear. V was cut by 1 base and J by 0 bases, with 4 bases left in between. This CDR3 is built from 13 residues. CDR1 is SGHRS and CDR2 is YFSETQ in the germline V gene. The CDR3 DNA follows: TGCGCCAGCAGCTTGATGCTGAACACTGAAGCTTTCTTT. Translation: CASSLMLNTEAFF.

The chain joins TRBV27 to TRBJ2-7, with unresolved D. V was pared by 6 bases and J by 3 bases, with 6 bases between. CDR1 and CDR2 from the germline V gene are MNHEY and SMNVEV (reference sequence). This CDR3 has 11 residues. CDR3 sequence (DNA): TGTGCCAGCAGGGCCGGCTACGAGCAGTACTTC. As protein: CASRAGYEQYF.

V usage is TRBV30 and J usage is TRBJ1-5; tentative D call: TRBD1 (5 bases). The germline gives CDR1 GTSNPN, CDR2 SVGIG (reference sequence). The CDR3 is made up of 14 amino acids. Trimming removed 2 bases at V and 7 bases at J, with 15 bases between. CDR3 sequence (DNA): TGTGCCTGGAGTAAGGGGTATACGGGACAGCCCCAGCATTTT. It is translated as CAWSKGYTGQPQHF.

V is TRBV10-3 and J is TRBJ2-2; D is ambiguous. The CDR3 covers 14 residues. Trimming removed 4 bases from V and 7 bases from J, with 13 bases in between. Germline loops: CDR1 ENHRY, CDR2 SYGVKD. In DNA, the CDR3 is TGTGCCATCAGTGCTAGGGAATTAGGCGGGGAGCTGTTTTTT. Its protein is CAISARELGGELFF.

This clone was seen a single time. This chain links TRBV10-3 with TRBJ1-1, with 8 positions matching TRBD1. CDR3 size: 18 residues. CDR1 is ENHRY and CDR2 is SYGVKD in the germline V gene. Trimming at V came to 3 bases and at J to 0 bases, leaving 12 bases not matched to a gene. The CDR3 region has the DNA TGTGCCATCAGTGACCGGGGACAGGCCTGGAACATGAACACTGAAGCTTTCTTT. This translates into CAISDRGQAWNMNTEAFF.

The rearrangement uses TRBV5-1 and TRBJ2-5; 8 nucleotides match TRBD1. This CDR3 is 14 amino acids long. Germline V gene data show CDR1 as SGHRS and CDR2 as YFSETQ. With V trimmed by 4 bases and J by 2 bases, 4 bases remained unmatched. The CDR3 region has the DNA TGCGCCAGCAGCATTCAGGGGGCACAAGAGACCCAGTACTTC. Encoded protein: CASSIQGAQETQYF.

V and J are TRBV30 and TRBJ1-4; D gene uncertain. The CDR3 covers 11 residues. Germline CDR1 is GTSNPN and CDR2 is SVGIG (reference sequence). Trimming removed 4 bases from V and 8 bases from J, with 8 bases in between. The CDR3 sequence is CAWKVKEKLFF. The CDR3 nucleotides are TGTGCCTGGAAGGTAAAGGAAAAACTGTTTTTT.

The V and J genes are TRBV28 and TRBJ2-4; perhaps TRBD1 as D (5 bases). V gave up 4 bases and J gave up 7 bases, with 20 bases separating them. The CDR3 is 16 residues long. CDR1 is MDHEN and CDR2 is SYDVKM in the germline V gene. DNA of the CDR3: TGTGCCAGCAGTTCGACCGGACATCCGCCTGTTAACATTCAGTACTTC. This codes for CASSSTGHPPVNIQYF.

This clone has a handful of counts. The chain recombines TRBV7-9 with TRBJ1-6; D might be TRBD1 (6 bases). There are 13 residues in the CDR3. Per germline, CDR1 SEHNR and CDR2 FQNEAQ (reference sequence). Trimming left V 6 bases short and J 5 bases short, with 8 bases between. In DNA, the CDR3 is TGTGCCAGCAGTTGGACAGATAATTCACCCCTCCACTTT. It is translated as CASSWTDNSPLHF. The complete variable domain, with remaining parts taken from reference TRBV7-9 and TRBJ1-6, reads DTGVSQNPRHKITKRGQNVTFRCDPISEHNRLYWYRQTLGQGPEFLTYFQNEAQLEKSRLLSDRFSAERPKGSFSTLEIQRTEQGDSAMYLCASSWTDNSPLHFGNGTRLTVT.

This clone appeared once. DNA for the CDR3: TGTGCCAGCAGTTACGCTACAGGGGGGGTTTATGGCTACACCTTC. Protein sequence: CASSYATGGVYGYTF. The chain couples TRBV6-5 to TRBJ1-2, with 8 bases aligning to TRBD1. This CDR3 region has 15 residues. Germline CDR1 MNHEY, CDR2 SVGAGI. Germline trimming cut 2 bases from V and 5 bases from J; bases unmatched to any gene: 7.

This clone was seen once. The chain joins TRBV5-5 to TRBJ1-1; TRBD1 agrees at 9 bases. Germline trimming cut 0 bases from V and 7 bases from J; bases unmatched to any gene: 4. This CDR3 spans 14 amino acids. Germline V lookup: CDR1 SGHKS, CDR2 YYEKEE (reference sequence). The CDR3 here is CASSLAPDRGEAFF. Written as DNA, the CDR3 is TGTGCCAGCAGCTTGGCCCCGGACAGGGGTGAAGCTTTCTTT. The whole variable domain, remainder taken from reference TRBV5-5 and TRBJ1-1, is DAGVTQSPTHLIKTRGQQVTLRCSPISGHKSVSWYQQVLGQGPQFIFQYYEKEERGRGNFPDRFSARQFPNYSSELNVNALLLGDSALYLCASSLAPDRGEAFFGQGTRLTVV.

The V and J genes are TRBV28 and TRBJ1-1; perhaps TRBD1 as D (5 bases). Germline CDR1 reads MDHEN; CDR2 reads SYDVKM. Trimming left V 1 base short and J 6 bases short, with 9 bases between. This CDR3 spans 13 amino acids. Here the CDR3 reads CASSLYPGSEAFF. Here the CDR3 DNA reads TGTGCCAGCAGTTTATACCCAGGGTCTGAAGCTTTCTTT. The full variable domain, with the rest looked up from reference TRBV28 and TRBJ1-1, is DVKVTQSSRYLVKRTGEKVFLECVQDMDHENMFWYRQDPGLGLRLIYFSYDVKMKEKGDIPEGYSVSREKKERFSLILESASTNQTSMYLCASSLYPGSEAFFGQGTRLTVV.

The CDR3 coding sequence is TGCGCCAGCAGTGAAGCGGGGAGGACGGATACGCAGTATTTT. It translates to CASSEAGRTDTQYF. The V gene is TRBV10-2, the J gene TRBJ2-3, with TRBD2 identical over 7 bases. The CDR3 extends over 14 amino acids. V lost 3 bases to trimming and J lost 6 bases; unmatched junction nucleotides: 6. In germline, CDR1 is WSHSY, CDR2 SAAADI.

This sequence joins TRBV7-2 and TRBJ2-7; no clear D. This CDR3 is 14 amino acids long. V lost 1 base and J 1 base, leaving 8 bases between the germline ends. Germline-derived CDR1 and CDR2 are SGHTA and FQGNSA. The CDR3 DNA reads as TGTGCCAGCAGCTTAGGTCCGGGTTCCTACGAGCAGTACTTC. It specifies CASSLGPGSYEQYF.

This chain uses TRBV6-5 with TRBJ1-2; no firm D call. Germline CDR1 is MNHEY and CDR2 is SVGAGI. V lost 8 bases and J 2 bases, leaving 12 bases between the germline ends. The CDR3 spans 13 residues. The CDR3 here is CASGSAFNYGYTF. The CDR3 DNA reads TGTGCCAGCGGGTCCGCCTTCAACTATGGCTACACCTTC.

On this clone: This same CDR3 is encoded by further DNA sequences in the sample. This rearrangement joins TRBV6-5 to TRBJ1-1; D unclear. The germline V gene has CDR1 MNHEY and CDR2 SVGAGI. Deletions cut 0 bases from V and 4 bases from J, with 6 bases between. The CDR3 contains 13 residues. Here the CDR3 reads CASSYSTGTEAFF. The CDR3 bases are TGTGCCAGCAGTTACTCTACGGGCACTGAAGCTTTCTTT.

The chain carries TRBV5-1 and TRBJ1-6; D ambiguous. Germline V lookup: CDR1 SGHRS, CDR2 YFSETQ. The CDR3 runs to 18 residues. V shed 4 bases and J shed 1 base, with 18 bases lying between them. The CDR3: CASSEGPVGRSYNSPLHF. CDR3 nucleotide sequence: TGCGCCAGCAGCGAGGGTCCAGTTGGCAGGTCCTATAATTCACCCCTCCACTTT.

The CDR3 nucleotides read TGTGCCAGCAGCTTGAGGGGTGAGGGACAGGGTTATAATTCACCCCTCCACTTT. Protein: CASSLRGEGQGYNSPLHF. The chain is built from TRBV5-5 and TRBJ1-6, with 9 bases aligning to TRBD1. Trimming cost V 1 base and J 4 bases; bases outside gene matches: 9. The germline V gene has CDR1 SGHKS and CDR2 YYEKEE (reference sequence). CDR3 length equals 18 residues. The full variable domain, in which reference TRBV5-5 and TRBJ1-6 provide the parts outside the CDR3, is DAGVTQSPTHLIKTRGQQVTLRCSPISGHKSVSWYQQVLGQGPQFIFQYYEKEERGRGNFPDRFSARQFPNYSSELNVNALLLGDSALYLCASSLRGEGQGYNSPLHFGNGTRLTVT.

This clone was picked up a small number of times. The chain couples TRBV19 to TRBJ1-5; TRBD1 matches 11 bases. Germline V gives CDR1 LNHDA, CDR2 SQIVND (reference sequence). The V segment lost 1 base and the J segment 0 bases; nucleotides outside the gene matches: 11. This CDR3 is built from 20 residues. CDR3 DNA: TGTGCCAGTAGTATAGGTCAGCGGACAGGGGGCGACTATAGCAATCAGCCCCAGCATTTT. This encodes CASSIGQRTGGDYSNQPQHF.

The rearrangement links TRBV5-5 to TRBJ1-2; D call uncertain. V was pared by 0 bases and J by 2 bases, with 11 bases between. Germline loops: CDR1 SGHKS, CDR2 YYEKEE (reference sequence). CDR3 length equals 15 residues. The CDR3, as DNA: TGTGCCAGCAGCTTGGTACACAGAGTGAACTATGGCTACACCTTC. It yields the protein CASSLVHRVNYGYTF.